Listed below are T cell receptor beta chains from one sample, sequenced in a study of shared clonotypes between healthy human individuals. Generated by immunoSEQ multiplex PCR, the TCRdb table keeps only in-frame clones and is missing some. Of about 870,000 clones in the sample, 80% to 95% were seen once. Sequencing was done on a sample of naive CD8+ T cells sorted from blood. These receptors were collected from a man under 40 in good health. Each CDR3 is given with its conserved first and last residue. Clone size is shown for a subset of rows, as once, few, many or a class of expanded clone.

J: TRBJ2-2; V: TRBV15; size: .; length: 15; CDR3: CATRWSAANTGELFF
J: TRBJ2-5; V: TRBV7-9; size: .; length: 15; CDR3: CASSLKSGSLETQYF
J: TRBJ2-7; V: TRBV19; size: .; length: 13; CDR3: CATRDRGTYEQYF
J: TRBJ2-1; V: TRBV29-1; size: .; length: 15; CDR3: CSVDGQGVAYNEQFF
J: TRBJ2-3; V: TRBV11-1; size: .; length: 13; CDR3: CASSLAATDTQYF
J: TRBJ1-2; V: TRBV21-1; size: few; length: 15; CDR3: CASSKPFGSGYGYTF
J: TRBJ2-7; V: TRBV13; size: once; length: 14; CDR3: CASSTRESAYEQYF
J: TRBJ2-1; V: TRBV10-2; size: .; length: 14; CDR3: CASSVQGSYNEQFF
J: TRBJ2-1; V: TRBV15; size: once; length: 15; CDR3: CATSRAASGSDEQFF
J: TRBJ1-5; V: TRBV2; size: .; length: 19; CDR3: CASSKTGVRGYYSNQPQHF
J: TRBJ1-1; V: TRBV28; size: .; length: 16; CDR3: CASSLAPKGANTEAFF
J: TRBJ2-5; V: TRBV7-9; size: .; length: 16; CDR3: CASSLDKVDSGETQYF
J: TRBJ2-7; V: TRBV15; size: .; length: 14; CDR3: CATSTGAYSYEQYF
J: TRBJ2-7; V: TRBV19; size: .; length: 18; CDR3: CASSIVPGRTGFHYEQYF
J: TRBJ2-1; V: TRBV11-2; size: .; length: 15; CDR3: CASSRTSGGYNEQFF
J: TRBJ2-3; V: TRBV28; size: .; length: 17; CDR3: CASSHVLVTDGGDTQYF
J: TRBJ1-1; V: TRBV20-1; size: .; length: 10; CDR3: CSVRATEAFF
J: TRBJ2-7; V: TRBV27; size: .; length: 13; CDR3: CASSWGPAYEQYF
J: TRBJ1-2; V: TRBV27; size: .; length: 14; CDR3: CASRTRTGGSGYTF
J: TRBJ2-2; V: TRBV9; size: .; length: 19; CDR3: CASSVESVRDRGQTGELFF
J: TRBJ1-5; V: TRBV7-2; size: .; length: 15; CDR3: CASSLRRGTNQPQHF
J: TRBJ2-3; V: TRBV27; size: .; length: 17; CDR3: CASRGGGLAGSTDTQYF